This TCR beta chain was retrieved from a study of regulatory T cells in long-lasting Graves disease. According to the study, TCR beta libraries were built with iRepertoire HTBI primers and CDR3-region Arm-PCR. TCRdb re-analysed the multiplex PCR reads in MiXCR, keeping a single row per CDR3 protein. This sample has a few hundred thousand distinct CDR3 sequences, with approximately 16% found just once. Time point specified: newly diagnosed GD, antithyroid drugs for less than 3 months. RNA isolated from PBMCs was used to make the TCR library. The CDR3 runs to 11 residues. Trimming took off 3 bases at V and 8 bases at J, with 4 bases between the two ends. This sample also appeared in a second study, on T cells in Graves' hyperthyroidism and ophthalmopathy.

The sample here was peripheral blood mononuclear cells (PBMCs), taken at new diagnosis, from a patient treated with antithyroid drugs. The clonotype originates from a woman aged 40 to 50 with Graves disease. V gene TRBV12-3 or TRBV12-4 combines with J gene TRBJ1-4; D unresolved. CDR3 sequence (DNA): TGTGCCAGCAGTTTTGCCGAAAAACTGTTTTTT. Encoded protein: CASSFAEKLFF.